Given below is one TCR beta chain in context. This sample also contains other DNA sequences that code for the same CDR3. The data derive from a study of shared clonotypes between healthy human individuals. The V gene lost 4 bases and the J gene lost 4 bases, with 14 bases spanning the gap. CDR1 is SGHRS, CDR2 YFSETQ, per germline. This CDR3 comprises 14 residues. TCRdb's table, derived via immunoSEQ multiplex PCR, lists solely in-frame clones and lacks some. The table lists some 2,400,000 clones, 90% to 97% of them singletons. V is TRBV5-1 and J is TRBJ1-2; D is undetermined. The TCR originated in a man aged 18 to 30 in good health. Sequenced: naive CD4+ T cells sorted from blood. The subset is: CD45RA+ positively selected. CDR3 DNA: TGCGCCAGCAGCCTCCTGGGAACGGGCTATGGCTACACCTTC. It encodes CASSLLGTGYGYTF.